This passage covers 10 T cell receptor beta chains from one sample sequenced in a study of neurological immune-mediated disorders. One entry per CDR3 protein results from TCRdb running MiXCR on the 5' RACE reads. The data show roughly 36,000 distinct CDR3 sequences, around 2.9% seen once. The time point denotes: longitudinal time-point 1 (baseline). What was sequenced was PBMCs. The receptors shown here come from a woman aged 60-75 years with multiple sclerosis.

This clonotype was counted at least ten times. This chain joins TRBV24-1 and TRBJ2-2; unclear D gene. The CDR3 is 15 residues long. Trimming removed 5 bases from V and 0 bases from J, with 9 bases in between. Germline V lookup: CDR1 KGHDR, CDR2 SFDVKD. CDR3 sequence reads: CATSGQLTNTGELFF. The CDR3 nucleotides read TGTGCCACCAGTGGACAATTGACGAACACCGGGGAGCTGTTTTTT.

This clonotype has ten or more counts. CDR3 coding DNA: TGTGCCAGCAGGCTAACCGGGACCAATGAGCAGTTCTTC. Translating it yields CASRLTGTNEQFF. This chain links TRBV12-3 or TRBV12-4 with TRBJ2-1; D may be TRBD1 or TRBD2 (5 bases each). The CDR3 is 13 residues long. Deletions cut 6 bases from V and 6 bases from J, with 12 bases between.

This clonotype was found many times. The chain joins TRBV15 to TRBJ2-2, with 7 bases lining up with TRBD2. The V segment lost 6 bases and the J segment 4 bases; nucleotides outside the gene matches: 5. Germline V gene data show CDR1 as LNHNV and CDR2 as YYDKDF (reference sequence). The CDR3 loop spans 14 amino acids. CDR3 DNA sequence: TGTGCCACCAGAATAGGCGGGGGCACCGGGGAGCTGTTTTTT. Translating it yields CATRIGGGTGELFF.

This clonotype was detected ten times or more. The chain recombines TRBV20-1 with TRBJ1-5; tentative D call: TRBD1 (6 bases). The germline V gene encodes CDR1 DFQATT and CDR2 SNEGSKA (reference sequence). The CDR3 loop spans 18 amino acids. V gave up 5 bases and J gave up 3 bases, with 26 bases separating them. The DNA of the CDR3 is TGCAGTGCTGGCGGTAAGGGGGACGTTGGGGCCTCCAATCAGCCCCAGCATTTT. Amino acids: CSAGGKGDVGASNQPQHF.

This clonotype showed up many times. The chain is built from TRBV20-1 and TRBJ2-7; possibly TRBD1 or TRBD2 for D (6 bases each). The CDR3 has 14 residues. The germline V gene has CDR1 DFQATT and CDR2 SNEGSKA (reference sequence). Trimming took 2 bases from V and 0 from J, leaving 11 bases between them. The CDR3 DNA reads TGCAGTGCTAGAAACGGGGGCGTCTCCTACGAGCAGTACTTC. Translated, it gives CSARNGGVSYEQYF.

This clonotype was seen ten or more times. The rearrangement links TRBV7-8 to TRBJ2-7; unclear D gene. Germline V gene data show CDR1 as SGHVS and CDR2 as FQNEAQ. This CDR3 contains 16 residues. Trimming removed 5 bases from V and 0 bases from J, with 17 bases in between. CDR3 nucleotides: TGTGCCAGCAGCCCATACCCATCCGTCAACTCCTACGAGCAGTACTTC. It specifies CASSPYPSVNSYEQYF.

This clonotype showed up just a few times. V and J are TRBV28 and TRBJ2-2; D is uncertain. CDR3 length: 13 amino acids. Between the trimmed V and J ends, which lost 7 bases and 8 bases, there was a span of 14 bases. Germline CDR1 reads MDHEN; CDR2 reads SYDVKM. CDR3: CASIFRLSGELFF. CDR3 coding DNA: TGTGCCAGCATCTTCCGGCTCTCAGGGGAGCTGTTTTTT.

This clonotype was counted many times. The chain employs TRBV18 and TRBJ1-2, with 8 positions matching TRBD1. CDR3 size: 14 residues. Unmatched junction bases numbered 10, after V lost 5 bases and J lost 8 bases. Germline V CDR1 and CDR2: KGHSH, LQKENI. The DNA for the CDR3 is TGTGCCAGCTCATACGACAGGGGCCCGGGGGGCTACACCTTC. Encoded protein: CASSYDRGPGGYTF.

Ten or more counts support this clonotype. The chain combines TRBV15 with TRBJ2-5; TRBD1 is a possible D gene (5 bases). Germline values: CDR1 LNHNV, CDR2 YYDKDF (reference sequence). Trimming removed 0 bases at V and 5 bases at J, with 16 bases between. There are 16 residues in the CDR3. CDR3 sequence reads: CATSREGAGLSETQYF. CDR3 coding DNA: TGTGCCACCAGCAGAGAAGGGGCTGGGTTGTCGGAGACCCAGTACTTC.

This clonotype appeared many times. This chain links TRBV18 with TRBJ2-4, with D possibly being TRBD1 (5 bases). The CDR3 is made up of 15 amino acids. Looked up from germline, CDR1 is KGHSH and CDR2 is LQKENI. V lost 4 bases, J lost 2 bases, and 12 bases lay in between. The CDR3: CASSHQGYPKNIQYF. The DNA for the CDR3 is TGTGCCAGCTCACACCAGGGTTATCCCAAAAACATTCAGTACTTC.